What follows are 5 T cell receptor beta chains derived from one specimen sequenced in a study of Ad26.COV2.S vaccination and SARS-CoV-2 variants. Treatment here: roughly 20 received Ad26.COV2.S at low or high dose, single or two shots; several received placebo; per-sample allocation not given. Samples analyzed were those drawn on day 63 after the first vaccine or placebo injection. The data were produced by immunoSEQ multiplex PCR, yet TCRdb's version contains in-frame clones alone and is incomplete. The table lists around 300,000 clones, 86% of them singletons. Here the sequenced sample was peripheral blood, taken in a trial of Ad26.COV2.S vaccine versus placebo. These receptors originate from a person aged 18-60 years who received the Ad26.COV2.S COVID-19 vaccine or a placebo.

CDR3 in amino acids: CASSLGGWRPHF. CDR3 DNA sequence: TGTGCCAGCAGTTTAGGCGGGTGGAGGCCACACTTT. This chain joins TRBV12-3 or TRBV12-4 and TRBJ1-6, with no clear D. The V and J ends lost 1 base and 19 bases respectively, with 14 bases between them. The CDR3 is 12 amino acids.

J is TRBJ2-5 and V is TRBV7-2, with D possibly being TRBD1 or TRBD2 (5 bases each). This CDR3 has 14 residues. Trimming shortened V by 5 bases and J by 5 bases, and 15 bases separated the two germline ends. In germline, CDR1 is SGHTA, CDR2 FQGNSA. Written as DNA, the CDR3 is TGTGCCAGCAGCCCGGGACGAACGCGGGAGACCCAGTACTTC. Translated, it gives CASSPGRTRETQYF.

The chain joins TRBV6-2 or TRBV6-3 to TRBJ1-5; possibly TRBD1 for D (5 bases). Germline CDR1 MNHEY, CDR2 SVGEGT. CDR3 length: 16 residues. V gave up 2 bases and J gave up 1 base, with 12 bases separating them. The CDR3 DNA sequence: TGTGCCAGCAGTTACGAAGGGGCTCTAAGCAATCAGCCCCAGCATTTT. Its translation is CASSYEGALSNQPQHF.

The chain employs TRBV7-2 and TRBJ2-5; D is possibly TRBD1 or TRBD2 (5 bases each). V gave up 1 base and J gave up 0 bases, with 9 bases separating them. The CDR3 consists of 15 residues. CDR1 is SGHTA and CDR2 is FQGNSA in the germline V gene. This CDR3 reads CASSLDGAYQETQYF. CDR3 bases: TGTGCCAGCAGCTTAGACGGGGCGTACCAAGAGACCCAGTACTTC.

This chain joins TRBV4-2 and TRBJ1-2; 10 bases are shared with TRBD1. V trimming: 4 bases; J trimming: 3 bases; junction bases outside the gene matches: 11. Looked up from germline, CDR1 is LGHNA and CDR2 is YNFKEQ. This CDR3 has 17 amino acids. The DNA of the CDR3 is TGTGCCAGCAGCCGAGAAGGAACCGGGACAGGGGACTATGGCTACACCTTC. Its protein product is CASSREGTGTGDYGYTF.